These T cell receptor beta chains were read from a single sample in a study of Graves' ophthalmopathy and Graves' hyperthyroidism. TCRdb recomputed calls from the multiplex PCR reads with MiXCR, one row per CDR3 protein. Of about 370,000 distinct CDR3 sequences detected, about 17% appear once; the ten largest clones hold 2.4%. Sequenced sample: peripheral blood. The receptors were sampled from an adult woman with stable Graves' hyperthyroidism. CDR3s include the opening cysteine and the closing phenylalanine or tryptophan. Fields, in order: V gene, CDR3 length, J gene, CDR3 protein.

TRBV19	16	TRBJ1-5	CASSTRRTGDNQPQHF
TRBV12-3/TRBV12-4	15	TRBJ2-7	CASSTRGGKGYEQYF
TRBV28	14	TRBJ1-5	CASSIRLGNQPQHF
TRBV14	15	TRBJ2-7	CASSQVGGAPYEQYF
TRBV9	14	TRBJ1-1	CASSGRSMNTEAFF
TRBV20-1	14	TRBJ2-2	CSARYRGNTGELFF
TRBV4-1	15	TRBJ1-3	CASSQGRAPGNTIYF
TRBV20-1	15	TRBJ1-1	CSARVTGAPNTEAFF
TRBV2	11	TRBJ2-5	CASADWETQYF
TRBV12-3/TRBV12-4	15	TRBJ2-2	CASSPPREGTGELFF
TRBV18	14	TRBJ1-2	CASSEEGKNYGYTF
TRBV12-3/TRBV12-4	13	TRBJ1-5	CASSWGVGQPQHF
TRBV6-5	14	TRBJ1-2	CASRGAVSNYGYTF
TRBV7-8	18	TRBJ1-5	CASSLVRITDVNNQPQHF
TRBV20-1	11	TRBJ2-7	CSAADQYEQYF
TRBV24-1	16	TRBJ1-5	CATSAGGQNSNQPQHF
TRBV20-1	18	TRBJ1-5	CSASLLTGGGSLNQPQHF
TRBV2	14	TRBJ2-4	CASSELEGRSIKYF
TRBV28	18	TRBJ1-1	CASSLPTGVGRRNTEAFF
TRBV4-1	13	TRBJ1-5	CASSQGLQQPQHF
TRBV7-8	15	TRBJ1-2	CASSLANRYNYGYTF
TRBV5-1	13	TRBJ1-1	CASSLSWSYQAFF
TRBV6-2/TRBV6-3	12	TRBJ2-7	CASSYPRGEQYF
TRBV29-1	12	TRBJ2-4	CSAAGGPGFQYF
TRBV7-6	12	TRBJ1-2	CASSVGGSGYTF
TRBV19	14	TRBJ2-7	CASSIVGGGNEQYF
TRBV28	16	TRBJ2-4	CASSTSTGWAKNIQYF
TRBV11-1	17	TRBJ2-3	CASSLAGLSASTDTQYF
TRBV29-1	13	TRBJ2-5	CSGGGVGQETQYF
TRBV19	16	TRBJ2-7	CASSIAGQGPSYEQYF
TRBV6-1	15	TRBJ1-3	CASSLGQFSGNTIYF